This T cell receptor beta chain derives from a study of shared clonotypes between healthy human individuals. This CDR3 is built from 14 residues. Deletions cut 0 bases from V and 3 bases from J, with 9 bases between. Germline V gene sequence: CDR1 SGDLS, CDR2 YYNGEE. As defined, naive CD8 cells were CD45RO-negative and positively selected for CCR7, with terminally differentiated effector memory CD45RA+ cells excluded. Sequencing was performed with immunoSEQ multiplex PCR; in TCRdb, only in-frame clones are kept and a portion is missing. Of roughly 600,000 clones in the sample, more than 95% were seen once.

V is TRBV9 and J is TRBJ2-5, with D possibly TRBD2 on 6 matching bases. Source material: naive CD8+ T cells sorted from blood. The TCR sequence derives from a man aged 25-45 years in good health. The CDR3 is CASSVEGGEETQYF. CDR3 sequence (DNA): TGTGCCAGCAGCGTAGAGGGCGGGGAAGAGACCCAGTACTTC.